The sequence of this TCR beta chain was determined in a study of OX40 agonist ivuxolimab in advanced cancers. Study details: At 0.01 to 10 mg/kg, ivuxolimab was administered intravenously to patients every 2 weeks.

Regarding the study as a whole: On average, a greater number of expanded clones characterised CD8+ T cells relative to CD4+.

In germline, CDR1 is MNHNS, CDR2 SASEGT. Trimming stripped 3 bases from V and 5 bases from J, with 14 bases between. This CDR3 spans 15 amino acids. The table came from immunoSEQ multiplex PCR; TCRdb's copy has only in-frame clones and leaves some out. The data show fewer than 30,000 clones, 85% to 90% seen once. A word on this clone: Its target is not known.

Researchers took blood at baseline, on cycle 4 day 1, and on cycle 7 day 1. The chain recombines TRBV6-1 with TRBJ1-5, with D possibly being TRBD1 (5 bases). The TCR was taken from an adult with an advanced solid tumor such as melanoma, head and neck, liver or kidney cancer. This sample comprised CD4+ or CD8+ T cells sorted from blood, obtained in a trial of the OX40 agonist ivuxolimab. This CDR3 is CASSEGRRGDQPQHF. The CDR3 DNA is TGTGCCAGCAGTGAGGGTAGGCGGGGGGATCAGCCCCAGCATTTT.